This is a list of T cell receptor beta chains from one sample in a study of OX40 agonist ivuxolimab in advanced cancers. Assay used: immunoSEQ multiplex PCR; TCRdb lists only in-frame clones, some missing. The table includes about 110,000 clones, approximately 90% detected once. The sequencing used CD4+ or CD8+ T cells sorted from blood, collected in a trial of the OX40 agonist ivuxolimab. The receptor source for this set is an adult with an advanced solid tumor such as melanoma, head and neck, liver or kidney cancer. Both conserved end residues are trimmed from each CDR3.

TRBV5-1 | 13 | ASSPEGLGANVLT
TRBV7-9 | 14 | ASSLVISGGVETQY
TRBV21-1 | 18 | ASSKVQGAGVESGANVLT
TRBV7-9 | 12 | ASSFSGVGEKLF
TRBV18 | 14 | ASSPRGGASTDTQY
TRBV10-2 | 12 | ASTRSLAKNIQY
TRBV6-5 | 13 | ASMGAPYKTTEAF
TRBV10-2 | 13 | ASNLLAGAWNEQF
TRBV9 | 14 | ASSGTSGDPSYEQY
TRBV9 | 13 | ASSVAGQGVGEQY
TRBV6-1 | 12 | ASTIGGDNYGYT
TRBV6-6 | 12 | ASGIGTGREKLF
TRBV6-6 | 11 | ASSSTDRAEQY
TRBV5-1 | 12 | ASSLEGTSYEQY
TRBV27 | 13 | ASRSIGVNNSPLH
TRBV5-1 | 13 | ASSKGQGATGELF
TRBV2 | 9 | ASSVLETQY
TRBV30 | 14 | AWKGSRGRVYTEAF
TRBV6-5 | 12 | ASRVGQGAREQY
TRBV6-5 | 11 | ASSEIGHYGYT
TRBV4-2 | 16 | ASSQDPGLAGAADTQY
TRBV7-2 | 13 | ASKLAGGSTDTQY
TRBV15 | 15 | ATSSASWGTSKSEQF
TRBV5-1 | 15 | ASSLDPGAPSGNTIY
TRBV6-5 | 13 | ASSYRGAWSGELF
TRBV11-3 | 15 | ASSLGPPGGGSDGYT
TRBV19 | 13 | ASSIFAYSNQPQH
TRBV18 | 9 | ASSQGDTQY
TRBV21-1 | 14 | ASSWARAFCTDTQY
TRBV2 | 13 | ASSVDRSSYNEQF
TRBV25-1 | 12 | ASSEVGRDTEAF
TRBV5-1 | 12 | ASSLGGGEETQY
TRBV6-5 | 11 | ASTTNSGYEQY
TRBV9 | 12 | ASSVGTPPDTQY
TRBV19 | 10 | ASSIPGDGYT
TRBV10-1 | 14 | ASSESTLAGRNEQF
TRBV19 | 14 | ASSPWTSGSGETQY
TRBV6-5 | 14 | ASSSGGGGLYNEQF
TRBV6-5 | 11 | ASSMTKNSPLH
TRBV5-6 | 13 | ASSLSGTGSNTQY
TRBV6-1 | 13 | ASSLPGGPLNEQF
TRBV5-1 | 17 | ASSTWTSGSFLATGELF
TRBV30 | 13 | AWSGNRGGTDTQY
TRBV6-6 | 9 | ASTNLGEQF
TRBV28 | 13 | ASSSGQGLASPLH
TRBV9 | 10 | ASSPRVDGYT
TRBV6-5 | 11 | ASSPPRAYEQY
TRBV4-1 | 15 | ASSDRDRASGTDTQY
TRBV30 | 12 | AWSAGVALRELF
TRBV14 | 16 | ASSPLGTSGPNQETQY
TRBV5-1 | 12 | ASSNGLAGVEQY
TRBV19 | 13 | ASNRGTSGANVLT
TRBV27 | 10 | ASHRQGDTQY
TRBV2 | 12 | ASSVGLTGYEQY
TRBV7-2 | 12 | ASSEPGNSYGYT
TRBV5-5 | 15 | ASSLAQGLAVKYEQY
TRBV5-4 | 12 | ASSLDIAGNTIY
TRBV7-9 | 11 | ASIGTDLNIQY
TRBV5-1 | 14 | ASSLGTGGVNTEAF